Sequencing of this TCR beta chain was carried out in a study of T-cell reconstitution after alpha-beta-depleted transplantation in children. Preparation of the TCRbeta library used unique molecular identifiers. Via MiXCR, TCRdb re-called the PCR reads, giving one row per CDR3 protein. There are hundreds of thousands of distinct CDR3 sequences in the sample; roughly a tenth occur only once, and around 7.6% lies in the top ten. Germline V lookup: CDR1 SGHTA, CDR2 FQGNSA. This CDR3 is built from 14 residues. V was shortened by 3 bases and J by 6 bases, with 14 bases between the two germline ends. Study-level results: Some patients showed high day-60 TCRbeta diversity, which derived from surviving recipient T cells and thymic progenitors. Reportedly, only several hundred clones from non-depleted graft cells drove alpha-beta T-cell counts at about two months. Diversity and T-cell counts at one year after transplant derived mostly from new T cells.

Many counts were recorded for this clonotype. The target antigen is unknown. This sequence originates from a boy under three years old with acute myeloid leukemia, due to receive a stem cell transplant. The chain uses TRBV7-2 and TRBJ2-5, with a weak D call TRBD2 (5 bases). The material was PBMCs, obtained before TCRalphabeta/CD19-depleted stem cell transplant. This CDR3 reads CASSFVGSGQTQYF. The CDR3 DNA reads as TGTGCCAGCAGCTTTGTTGGCAGCGGACAGACCCAGTACTTC.